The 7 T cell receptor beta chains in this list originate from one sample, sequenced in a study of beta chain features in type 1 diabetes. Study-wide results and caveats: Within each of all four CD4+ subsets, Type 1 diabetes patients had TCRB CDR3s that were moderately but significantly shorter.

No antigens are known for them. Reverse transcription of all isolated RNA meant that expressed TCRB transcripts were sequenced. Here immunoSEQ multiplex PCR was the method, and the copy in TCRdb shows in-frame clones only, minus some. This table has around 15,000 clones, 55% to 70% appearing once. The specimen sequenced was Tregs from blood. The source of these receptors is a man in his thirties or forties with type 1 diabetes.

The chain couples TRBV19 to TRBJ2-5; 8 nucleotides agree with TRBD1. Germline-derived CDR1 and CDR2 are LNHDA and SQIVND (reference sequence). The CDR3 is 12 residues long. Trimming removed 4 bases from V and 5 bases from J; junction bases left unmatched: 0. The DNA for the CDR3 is TGTGCCAGTAGTAGGGACAGGGAGACCCAGTACTTC. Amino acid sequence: CASSRDRETQYF.

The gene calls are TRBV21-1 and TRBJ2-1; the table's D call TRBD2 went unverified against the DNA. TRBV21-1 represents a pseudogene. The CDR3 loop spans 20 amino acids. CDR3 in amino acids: CASSPPWVAGGPSSYNEQFF. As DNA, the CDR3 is TGTGCCAGCAGCCCCCCATGGGTAGCGGGGGGCCCGAGCTCCTACAATGAGCAGTTCTTC.

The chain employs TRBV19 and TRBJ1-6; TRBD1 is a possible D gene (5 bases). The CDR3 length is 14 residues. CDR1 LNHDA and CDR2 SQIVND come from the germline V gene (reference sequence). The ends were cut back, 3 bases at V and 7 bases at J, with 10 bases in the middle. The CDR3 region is CASSMNGQNSPLHF. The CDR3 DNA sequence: TGTGCCAGTAGTATGAACGGACAAAATTCACCCCTCCACTTT. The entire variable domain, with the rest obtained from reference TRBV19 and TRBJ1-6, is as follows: DGGITQSPKYLFRKEGQNVTLSCEQNLNHDAMYWYRQDPGQGLRLIYYSQIVNDFQKGDIAEGYSVSREKKESFPLTVTSAQKNPTAFYLCASSMNGQNSPLHFGNGTRLTVT.

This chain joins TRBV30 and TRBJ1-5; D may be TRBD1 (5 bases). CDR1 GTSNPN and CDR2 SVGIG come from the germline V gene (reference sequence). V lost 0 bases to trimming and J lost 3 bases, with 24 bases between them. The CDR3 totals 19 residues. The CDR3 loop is CAWSVQSFLGGFSNQPQHF. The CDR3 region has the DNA TGTGCCTGGAGTGTGCAGTCATTCCTGGGGGGGTTCTCCAATCAGCCCCAGCATTTT.

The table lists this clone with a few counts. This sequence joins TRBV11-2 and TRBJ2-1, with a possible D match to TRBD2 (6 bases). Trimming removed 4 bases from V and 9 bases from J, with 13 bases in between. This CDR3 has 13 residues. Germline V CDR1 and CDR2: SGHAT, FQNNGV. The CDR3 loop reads CASSSGGPVEQFF. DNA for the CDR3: TGTGCCAGCAGCTCCGGAGGGCCCGTTGAGCAGTTCTTC.

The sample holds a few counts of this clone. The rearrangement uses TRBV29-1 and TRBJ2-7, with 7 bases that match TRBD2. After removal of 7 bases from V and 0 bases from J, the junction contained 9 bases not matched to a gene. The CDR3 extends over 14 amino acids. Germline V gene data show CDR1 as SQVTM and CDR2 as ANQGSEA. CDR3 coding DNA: TGCAGCGCCTTAGCGGGTGTTAACTCCTACGAGCAGTACTTC. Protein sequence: CSALAGVNSYEQYF.

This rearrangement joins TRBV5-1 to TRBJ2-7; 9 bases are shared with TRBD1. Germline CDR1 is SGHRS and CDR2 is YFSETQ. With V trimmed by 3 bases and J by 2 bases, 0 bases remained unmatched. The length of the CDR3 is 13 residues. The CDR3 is CASSWDRAYEQYF. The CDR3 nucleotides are TGCGCCAGCAGCTGGGACAGGGCCTACGAGCAGTACTTC. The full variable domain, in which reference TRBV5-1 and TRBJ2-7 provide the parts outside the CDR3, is KAGVTQTPRYLIKTRGQQVTLSCSPISGHRSVSWYQQTPGQGLQFLFEYFSETQRNKGNFPGRFSGRQFSNSRSEMNVSTLELGDSALYLCASSWDRAYEQYFGPGTRLTVT.